This T cell receptor (beta chain) was identified in a study of T cell changes during pregnancy in multiple sclerosis. The germline V and J ends were trimmed by 3 bases and 4 bases, with 19 bases remaining between them. Germline V gives CDR1 SGHRS, CDR2 YFSETQ. This CDR3 is 16 amino acids long. Assay: immunoSEQ multiplex PCR; the TCRdb copy retains only in-frame clones and omits some. The table records some 110,000 clones, about 93% of them present only once. Sequencing was performed on peripheral blood, taken in the third trimester of pregnancy. The V gene is TRBV5-1, the J gene TRBJ1-1; D gene ambiguous. The sequence was collected from a female donor with multiple sclerosis, enrolled in a pregnancy study. CDR3 nucleotide sequence: TGCGCCAGCAGCTCCCCCCCCCTGCGATCTAGCACTGAAGCTTTCTTT. Translation gives CASSSPPLRSSTEAFF.